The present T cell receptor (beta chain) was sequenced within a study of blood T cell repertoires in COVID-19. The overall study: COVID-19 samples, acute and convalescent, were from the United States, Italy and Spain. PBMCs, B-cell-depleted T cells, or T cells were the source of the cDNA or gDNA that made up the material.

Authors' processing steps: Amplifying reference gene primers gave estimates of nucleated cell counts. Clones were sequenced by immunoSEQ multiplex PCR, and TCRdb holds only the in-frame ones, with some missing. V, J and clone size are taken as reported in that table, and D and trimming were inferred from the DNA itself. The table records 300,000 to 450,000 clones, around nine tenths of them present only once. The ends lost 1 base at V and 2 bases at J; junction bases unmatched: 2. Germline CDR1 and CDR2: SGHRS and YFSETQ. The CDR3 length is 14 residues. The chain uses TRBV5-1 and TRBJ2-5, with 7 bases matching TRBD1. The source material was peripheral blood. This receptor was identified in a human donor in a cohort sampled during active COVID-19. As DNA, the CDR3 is TGCGCCAGCAGCTTGAACAGGGGTCAAGAGACCCAGTACTTC. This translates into CASSLNRGQETQYF.